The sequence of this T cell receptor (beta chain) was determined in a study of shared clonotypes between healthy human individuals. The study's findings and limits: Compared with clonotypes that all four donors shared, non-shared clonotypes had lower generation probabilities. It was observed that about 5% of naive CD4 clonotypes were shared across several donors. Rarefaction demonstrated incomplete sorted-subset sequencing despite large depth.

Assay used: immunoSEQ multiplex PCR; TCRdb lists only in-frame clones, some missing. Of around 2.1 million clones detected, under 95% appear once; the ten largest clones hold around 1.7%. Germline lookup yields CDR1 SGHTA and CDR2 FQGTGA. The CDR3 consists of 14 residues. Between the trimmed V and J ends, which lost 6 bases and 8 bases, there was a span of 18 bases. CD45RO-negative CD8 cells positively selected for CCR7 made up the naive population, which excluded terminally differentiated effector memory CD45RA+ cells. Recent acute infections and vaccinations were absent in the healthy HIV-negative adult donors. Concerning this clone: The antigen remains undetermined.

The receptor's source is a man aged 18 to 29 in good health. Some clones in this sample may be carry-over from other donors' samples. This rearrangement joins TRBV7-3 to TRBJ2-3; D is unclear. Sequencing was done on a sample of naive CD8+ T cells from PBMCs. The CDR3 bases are TGTGCCAGCAGTTCAACGGGTGGGTCGGGTACGCAGTATTTT. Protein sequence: CASSSTGGSGTQYF. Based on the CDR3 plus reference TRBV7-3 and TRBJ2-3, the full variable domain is GAGVSQTPSNKVTEKGKYVELRCDPISGHTALYWYRQSLGQGPEFLIYFQGTGAADDSGLPNDRFFAVRPEGSVSTLKIQRTERGDSAVYLCASSSTGGSGTQYFGPGTRLTVL.